This TCR beta chain was profiled in a study of shared clonotypes between healthy human individuals. On the study more broadly: A couple of female and three male donors aged 18 to 49 were enrolled.

Healthy and HIV-negative, the adult donors had no recent acute infections or vaccinations. The V end lost 6 bases, the J end lost 9 bases, and 18 bases lay between the germline ends. CDR1 KGHSH and CDR2 LQKENI come from the germline V gene. The CDR3 contains 14 residues. The authors' processing: ImmunoSEQ output held junction-only sequences without quality scores, so filtering differed. Measured with immunoSEQ multiplex PCR; TCRdb has only the in-frame clones, and not every one. V and J calls and clone size are those listed in that table; D and trimming were worked out from the DNA. The sample has about 2.5 million clones; under 95% are singletons. As for this clone: Its target is not known.

Study-level findings and limits: All-four-donor shared clonotypes had higher generation probabilities than non-shared clonotypes did.

This clonotype originated in a man younger than 35 in good health. Some clones in this sample may be carry-over from other donors' samples. V usage is TRBV18 and J usage is TRBJ1-5, with D unclear. Sequencing input: naive CD4+ T cells from PBMCs. Subset denoted: CD45RA+ positively selected. CDR3 amino acids: CASSYTEGGWPQHF. DNA of the CDR3: TGTGCCAGCTCTTACACAGAGGGAGGTTGGCCCCAGCATTTT.